This T cell receptor (beta chain) stems from a study of cytomegalovirus exposure and HLA in healthy donors. V was pared by 5 bases and J by 5 bases, with 12 bases between. The germline V gene has CDR1 SGHTA and CDR2 FQGTGA. This CDR3 contains 13 residues. This PCR relied on a set of 60 Vbeta primers and 13 Jbeta primers. Profiling relied on immunoSEQ multiplex PCR, and the TCRdb table lists in-frame clones only, not all of them. Seen here are 95,000 to 150,000 clones, around four fifths observed once, and the top ten hold 30%. Specimen: PBMCs. The chain carries TRBV7-3 and TRBJ2-5; D ambiguous. This sequence was found in a man in his fifties or sixties in good health and CMV-seropositive. The CDR3 is CASSRSVSETQYF. CDR3 coding DNA: TGTGCCAGCAGCCGGTCGGTGTCGGAGACCCAGTACTTC.